The rows below give T cell receptor beta chains drawn from one sample of a study of blood T cell repertoires in COVID-19. Data came from immunoSEQ multiplex PCR; TCRdb stores just in-frame clones and leaves some out. The table lists more than 300,000 clones, 90% of them singletons. The material sequenced was PBMCs or T cells enriched from blood (not recorded which). These receptors came from a woman in her 30s who had been exposed to COVID-19. Each CDR3 is given with its conserved first and last residue.

TRBV18	CASSSTGGYTEAFF
TRBV6-1	CASSEYETRASYEQYF
TRBV3-1/TRBV3-2	CASSRTGPSYEQYF
TRBV18	CASSPRREQGPEKLFF
TRBV25-1	CASSESGVSFPYGYTF
TRBV4-1	CASSQGRSEKLFF
TRBV29-1	CSVEEGTNQPQHF
TRBV5-6	CASSWGSEGAGFYGYTF
TRBV7-9	CASSLTGKTGVRAYEQYF
TRBV6-1	CASSEGATNEKLFF
TRBV6-6	CASTPATGTGSPLHF
TRBV20-1	CSASRGGSSYNSPLHF
TRBV19	CASSRAIYGYTF
TRBV9	CASSVAVTGMYEQYF
TRBV12-3/TRBV12-4	CATGLETQYF
TRBV18	CASSPRDTLMKFF
TRBV20-1	CSATSRETQYF
TRBV5-5	CASSFRGLMEQFF
TRBV4-1	CASSRTPGGSNQPQHF
TRBV5-6	CASSLGAISGNTIYF
TRBV21-1	CASSKVGQGAPQFDQPQHF
TRBV30	CAWSVTDNQPQHF
TRBV7-3	CASSPGQSETQYF
TRBV27	CASSLSTGSYGYTF
TRBV7-2	CASSPQVGDTLETQYF
TRBV6-5	CASSPGQRNYGYTF
TRBV5-4	CASSLGAGSITDTQYF
TRBV18	CASSPPQGSQYF